Below are 16 T cell receptor beta chains sequenced from a single sample in a study of blood T cell repertoires in COVID-19. Method: immunoSEQ multiplex PCR; TCRdb's copy keeps in-frame clones and lacks some. The repertoire includes roughly 110,000 clones, 75% to 95% of them detected once, and roughly 1.2% sits in the top ten. Sequencing used peripheral blood. The receptors here all came from a woman in her twenties or thirties with acute or convalescent COVID-19.

Notes on this clone: Germline and junction disagree at one end, which may indicate a read error. This sequence joins TRBV12-5 and TRBJ1-1, with D perhaps TRBD1 (6 bases). The CDR3 length is 13 residues. CDR1 and CDR2 from the germline V gene are LGHNT and FRNRAP. This chain's CDR3 is CASGLDRNTEAFF. CDR3 nucleotide sequence: TGTGCTAGTGGCTTGGACAGGAACACTGAAGCTTTCTTT. Combining the CDR3 with reference TRBV12-5 and TRBJ1-1 gives the whole variable domain DARVTQTPRHKVTEMGQEVTMRCQPILGHNTVFWYRQTMMQGLELLAYFRNRAPLDDSGMPKDRFSAEMPDATLATLKIQPSEPRDSAVYFCASGLDRNTEAFFGQGTRLTVV.

The V and J genes are TRBV2 and TRBJ1-2, with 8 bases that match TRBD1. Germline V lookup: CDR1 SNHLY, CDR2 FYNNEI. V was clipped by 6 bases and J by 4 bases; unmatched bases: 7. The length of the CDR3 is 14 residues. This CDR3 is CASRDGQGLYGYTF. The CDR3 DNA is TGTGCCAGCAGAGACGGACAGGGCCTCTATGGCTACACCTTC.

The V and J genes are TRBV29-1 and TRBJ1-1; D gene ambiguous. This CDR3 is 13 amino acids long. The germline CDR1 and CDR2 sequences are SQVTM and ANQGSEA. With 4 bases removed from V and 3 bases from J, the gap between germline ends came to 12 bases. The CDR3 DNA sequence: TGCAGCGTTGGCCGGGGTTATGACACTGAAGCTTTCTTT. Protein: CSVGRGYDTEAFF.

V is TRBV3-1 (or the pseudogene TRBV3-2) and J is TRBJ1-4; TRBD1 matches at 10 bases. Germline loops: CDR1 LGHDT, CDR2 YNNKEL (reference sequence). J gave up 6 bases and V 4 bases, and 8 bases lay outside the gene matches. The CDR3 totals 16 residues. CDR3 in DNA: TGTGCCAGCAGCCCCGCCCCCGGGACAGGGGATGAAAAACTGTTTTTT. It translates to CASSPAPGTGDEKLFF.

The V and J genes are TRBV7-3 and TRBJ2-2, with 8 bases that match TRBD2. CDR1 and CDR2 from the germline V gene are SGHTA and FQGTGA. This CDR3 contains 16 residues. The V segment lost 1 base and the J segment 6 bases; nucleotides outside the gene matches: 7. CDR3 region: CASSLMAGGQAGELFF. The CDR3 DNA follows: TGTGCCAGCAGCTTAATGGCGGGGGGCCAGGCCGGGGAGCTGTTTTTT. The full variable domain, completed using reference TRBV7-3 and TRBJ2-2, is GAGVSQTPSNKVTEKGKYVELRCDPISGHTALYWYRQSLGQGPEFLIYFQGTGAADDSGLPNDRFFAVRPEGSVSTLKIQRTERGDSAVYLCASSLMAGGQAGELFFGEGSRLTVL.

The chain has TRBV10-3 and TRBJ1-4; 9 nucleotides match TRBD1. Germline V gene sequence: CDR1 ENHRY, CDR2 SYGVKD. V shed 4 bases, J shed 8 bases, and the junction held 8 bases outside the gene matches. The CDR3 contains 15 residues. The CDR3 DNA follows: TGTGCCATCAGTGGAACAGGGGGCGCTGGGGAAAAACTGTTTTTT. Protein: CAISGTGGAGEKLFF.

The chain employs TRBV2 and TRBJ1-3; D is possibly TRBD1 (5 bases). The CDR3 contains 16 residues. The V and J ends lost 3 bases and 0 bases respectively, with 12 bases between them. Germline V gene sequence: CDR1 SNHLY, CDR2 FYNNEI. CDR3 sequence: CASSDDRYYSGNTIYF. The CDR3 nucleotides are TGTGCCAGCAGTGATGACAGATATTACTCTGGAAACACCATATATTTT.

The chain uses TRBV21-1 and TRBJ1-2; TRBD1, the table's D call, was not compared with the DNA. TRBV21-1 is a known pseudogene. The CDR3 is made up of 12 amino acids. DNA of the CDR3: TGTGCCAGCAAGAGACAGTCCTATGGCTACACCTTC. It codes for CASKRQSYGYTF.

The genes are TRBV19 and TRBJ2-5; 7 bases are a match to TRBD1. CDR1 LNHDA and CDR2 SQIVND come from the germline V gene (reference sequence). V gave up 1 base and J gave up 6 bases; unmatched junction bases: 5. The CDR3 covers 14 residues. Written as DNA, the CDR3 is TGTGCCAGTAGTATAGTGGGGACAGCCCAGACCCAGTACTTC. Encoded protein: CASSIVGTAQTQYF.

The genes are TRBV7-9 and TRBJ1-5; the D gene is possibly TRBD1 (5 bases). This CDR3 spans 14 amino acids. The V end was cut by 5 bases, the J end by 1 base, with 9 bases between. CDR1 is SEHNR, CDR2 FQNEAQ, per germline (reference sequence). CDR3 sequence (DNA): TGTGCCAGCAGCGGTAGGGGAAGCAATCAGCCCCAGCATTTT. Protein sequence: CASSGRGSNQPQHF.

The chain uses TRBV28 and TRBJ1-6; perhaps TRBD1 as D (5 bases). The CDR3 covers 17 residues. Germline V lookup: CDR1 MDHEN, CDR2 SYDVKM. Trimming removed 7 bases from V and 0 bases from J, with 16 bases in between. DNA of the CDR3: TGTGCCAGCACCCCGGACACCCGGAGCTCCTATAATTCACCCCTCCACTTT. Its translation: CASTPDTRSSYNSPLHF.

CDR3 loop: CASSPIGRAANNEKLFF. The DNA of the CDR3 is TGTGCCAGCTCACCAATTGGCAGGGCCGCAAATAATGAAAAACTGTTTTTT. This rearrangement joins TRBV18 to TRBJ1-4, with D possibly TRBD1 on 5 matching bases. This CDR3 has 17 amino acids. Trimming took off 2 bases at V and 4 bases at J, with 17 bases between the two ends. CDR1 and CDR2 from the germline V gene are KGHSH and LQKENI.

V and J are TRBV28 and TRBJ2-7; no reliable D call. Trimming shortened V by 6 bases and J by 0 bases, and 15 bases separated the two germline ends. This CDR3 comprises 15 residues. CDR1 and CDR2 (germline): MDHEN, SYDVKM. Here the CDR3 DNA reads TGTGCCAGCAGAGAGCCGGGTCACATCTCCTACGAGCAGTACTTC. This encodes CASREPGHISYEQYF.

The CDR3 loop is CASSGSREFDNEQFF. CDR3 coding DNA: TGTGCCAGCAGCGGGTCTAGGGAGTTCGACAATGAGCAGTTCTTC. The chain combines TRBV27 with TRBJ2-1; a possible D gene is TRBD2 (5 bases). Germline CDR1 reads MNHEY; CDR2 reads SMNVEV (reference sequence). Trimming left V 6 bases short and J 5 bases short, with 17 bases between. This CDR3 is built from 15 residues.

This chain connects TRBV7-8 to TRBJ1-5, with D perhaps matching TRBD1 (5 bases). V lost 1 base to trimming and J lost 5 bases, with 12 bases between them. The CDR3 contains 15 residues. The V gene's germline CDR1 is SGHVS and CDR2 FQNEAQ. The CDR3 nucleotides read TGTGCCAGCAGCTTAGTGGGGGGGTCCCATCAGCCCCAGCATTTT. Residues: CASSLVGGSHQPQHF.

This clone has only one observation. CDR3 bases: TGTGCCAGCTCACCTACCCCAACTCGATCCTACGAGCAGTACTTC. Its protein product is CASSPTPTRSYEQYF. The rearrangement uses TRBV18 and TRBJ2-7; D gene unclear. Per the germline V gene, CDR1 is KGHSH and CDR2 is LQKENI. This CDR3 contains 15 residues. V lost 3 bases and J 1 base, leaving 13 bases between the germline ends.